This is a list of T cell receptor beta chains from one sample in a study of siplizumab effects on memory and regulatory T cells. Sequencing was performed with immunoSEQ multiplex PCR; in TCRdb, only in-frame clones are kept and a portion is missing. In the table there are roughly 75,000 clones, 90% to 95% of which are singletons. Material for sequencing was CD8+ T cells sorted from blood. The receptors come from a human donor in good health. Each CDR3 is given without its conserved first and last residue. The order of the fields is J gene, V gene, CDR3 protein.

>TRBJ1-1|TRBV5-4
ASRGQDIEAF
>TRBJ1-4|TRBV7-2
ASSLEFGTGKLF
>TRBJ1-2|TRBV25-1
ATSGGVYGYT
>TRBJ2-1|TRBV5-1
ASSLGFTSGVGEQF
>TRBJ2-7|TRBV27
ATRGESYEQY
>TRBJ1-4|TRBV6-1
ASGGIGEKLF
>TRBJ2-3|TRBV9
ASSVEGYTDTQY
>TRBJ2-7|TRBV6-5
ASSSTGGSYEQY
>TRBJ1-2|TRBV5-6
ASSQGTANYGYT
>TRBJ1-4|TRBV7-3
ASSEPPRRAYEKLF
>TRBJ1-2|TRBV29-1
SVPPGEGDGYT
>TRBJ1-1|TRBV7-3
ASSLTGGRTEAF
>TRBJ1-5|TRBV6-1
ANLHQPQH
>TRBJ1-5|TRBV2
ASSYPGQGREH
>TRBJ2-7|TRBV7-8
ASIRLAGGIYEQY
>TRBJ1-5|TRBV12-5
ASGSGRLETYSNQPQH
>TRBJ1-1|TRBV5-6
ASSLAREAF
>TRBJ2-7|TRBV27
ASSGGLDIYEQY
>TRBJ2-4|TRBV29-1
SVEDPGILAKNIQY
>TRBJ2-2|TRBV28
ASSFTAGELF
>TRBJ2-7|TRBV11-2
ASSHRDRAYEQY
>TRBJ1-2|TRBV4-1
ASSQEPGTYSAYGYT
>TRBJ2-7|TRBV11-1
ASSTPGNEQY
>TRBJ2-5|TRBV5-1
ASSSGLAGVQETQY
>TRBJ2-1|TRBV19
ASSSGGYNEQF
>TRBJ2-1|TRBV5-1
ASSPWTGADNEQF
>TRBJ2-7|TRBV6-5
ASTTTGSEQY
>TRBJ1-2|TRBV5-4
ASRLLGASYGYT
>TRBJ1-5|TRBV19
ASANGNQPQH
>TRBJ2-7|TRBV30
AWTPETSGYIEQY
>TRBJ1-1|TRBV4-1
ASSHISTEAF
>TRBJ2-3|TRBV7-6
ASSLGVEAGAITDTQY
>TRBJ1-2|TRBV19
ASSMSNYGYT